This T cell receptor (beta chain) came from a study of cytomegalovirus exposure and HLA in healthy donors. Details on this clone: Its antigen is undetermined.

Primers included in the PCR were 60 Vbeta and 13 Jbeta primers. The assay was immunoSEQ multiplex PCR, and TCRdb's table has in-frame clones only and misses some. The data contain 120,000 to 150,000 clones, around 80% of them seen just once; the ten biggest clones take up approximately 3.2%. Trimming cost V 3 bases and J 2 bases, with 14 bases left between them. Looked up from germline, CDR1 is MNHEY and CDR2 is SMNVEV (reference sequence). This CDR3 comprises 15 residues. General study points: Rarity held for most TCR sequences, but there were some public TCRs that occurred in many donors.

The sequencing sample was made of PBMCs. The chain couples TRBV27 to TRBJ2-7, with D perhaps TRBD2 (7 bases). The clonotype was recovered from a middle-aged man in good health and CMV-seronegative. CDR3 loop: CASSFASGDTYEQYF. The CDR3 region has the DNA TGTGCCAGCAGTTTCGCCAGCGGGGACACCTACGAGCAGTACTTC.